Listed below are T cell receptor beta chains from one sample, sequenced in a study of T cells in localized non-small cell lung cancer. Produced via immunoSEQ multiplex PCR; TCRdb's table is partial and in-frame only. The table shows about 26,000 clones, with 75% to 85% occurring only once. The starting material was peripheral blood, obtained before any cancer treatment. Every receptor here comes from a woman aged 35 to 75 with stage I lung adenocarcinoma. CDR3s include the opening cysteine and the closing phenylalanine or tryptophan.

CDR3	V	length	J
CASSQGQNTEAFF	TRBV5-1	13	TRBJ1-1
CASSPTWRGNGNTIYF	TRBV4-1	16	TRBJ1-3
CSAIGSLF	TRBV20-1	8	TRBJ1-1
CASSQLGPGSSQPQHF	TRBV7-2	16	TRBJ1-5
CASSVGTDTEAFF	TRBV19	13	TRBJ1-1
CSVAIARGPGNEQFF	TRBV29-1	15	TRBJ2-1
CASSYRAGSEKLFF	TRBV6-6	14	TRBJ1-4
CASRRGEGGYTF	TRBV6-5	12	TRBJ1-2
CASSSYAGGYEQYF	TRBV6-6	14	TRBJ2-7
CASSFGYEQYF	TRBV2	11	TRBJ2-7
CASSQTTGGGEQYF	TRBV11-2	14	TRBJ2-7
CASSLLVGSGANVLTF	TRBV5-5	16	TRBJ2-6
CASSQGFNEKLFF	TRBV4-3	13	TRBJ1-4
CASSMFLLTALNGYTF	TRBV19	16	TRBJ1-2
CASSERAVLSADTQYF	TRBV6-1	16	TRBJ2-3
CASRSGANVLTF	TRBV6-6	12	TRBJ2-6
CASKLAGGYNEQFF	TRBV10-2	14	TRBJ2-1